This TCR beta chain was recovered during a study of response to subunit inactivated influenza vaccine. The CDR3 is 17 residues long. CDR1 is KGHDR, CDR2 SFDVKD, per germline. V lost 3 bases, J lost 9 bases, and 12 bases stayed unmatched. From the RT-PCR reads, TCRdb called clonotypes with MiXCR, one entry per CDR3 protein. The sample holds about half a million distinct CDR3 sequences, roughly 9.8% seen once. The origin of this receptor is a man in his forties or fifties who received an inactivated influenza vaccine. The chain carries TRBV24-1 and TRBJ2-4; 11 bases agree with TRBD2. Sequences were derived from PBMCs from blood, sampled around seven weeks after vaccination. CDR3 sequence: CATSDASTGTSGSIQYF. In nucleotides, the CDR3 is TGTGCCACCAGTGATGCCTCTACCGGGACTAGCGGAAGCATTCAGTACTTC.